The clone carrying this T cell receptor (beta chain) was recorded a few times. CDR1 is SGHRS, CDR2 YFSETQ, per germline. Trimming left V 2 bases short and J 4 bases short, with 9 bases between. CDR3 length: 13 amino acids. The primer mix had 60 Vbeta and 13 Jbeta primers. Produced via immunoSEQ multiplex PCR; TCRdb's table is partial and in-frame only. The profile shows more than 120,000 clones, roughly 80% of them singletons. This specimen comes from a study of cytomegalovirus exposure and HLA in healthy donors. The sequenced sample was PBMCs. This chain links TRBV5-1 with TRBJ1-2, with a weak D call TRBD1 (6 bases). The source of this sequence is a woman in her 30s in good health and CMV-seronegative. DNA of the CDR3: TGCGCCAGCAGCTTTCAGGACAGCTATGGCTACACCTTC. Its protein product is CASSFQDSYGYTF. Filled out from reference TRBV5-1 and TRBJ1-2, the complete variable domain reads KAGVTQTPRYLIKTRGQQVTLSCSPISGHRSVSWYQQTPGQGLQFLFEYFSETQRNKGNFPGRFSGRQFSNSRSEMNVSTLELGDSALYLCASSFQDSYGYTFGSGTRLTVV.